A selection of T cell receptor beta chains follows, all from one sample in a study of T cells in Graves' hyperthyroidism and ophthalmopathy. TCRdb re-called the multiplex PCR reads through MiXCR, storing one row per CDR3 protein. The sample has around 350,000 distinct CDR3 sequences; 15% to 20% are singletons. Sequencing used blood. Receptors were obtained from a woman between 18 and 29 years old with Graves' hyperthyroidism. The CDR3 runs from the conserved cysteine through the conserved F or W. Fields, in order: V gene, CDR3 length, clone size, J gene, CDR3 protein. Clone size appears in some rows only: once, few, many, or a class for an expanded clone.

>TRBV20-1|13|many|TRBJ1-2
CSAPRGSGYGYTF
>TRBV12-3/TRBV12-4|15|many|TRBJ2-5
CASSLFSRPDGTQYF
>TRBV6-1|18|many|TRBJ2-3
CASSERGWGATGTDTQYF
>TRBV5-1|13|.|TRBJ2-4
CASSLGTQNIQYF
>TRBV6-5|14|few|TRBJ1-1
CASSYRQGSTEAFF
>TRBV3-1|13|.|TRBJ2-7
CASTGGSSYEQYF
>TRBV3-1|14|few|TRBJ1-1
CASTQLGGNTEAFF
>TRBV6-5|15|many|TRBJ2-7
CASSYGTVWPYEQYF
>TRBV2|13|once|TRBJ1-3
CASSDGPGNTIYF
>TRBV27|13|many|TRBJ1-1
CASSMEGSTEAFF
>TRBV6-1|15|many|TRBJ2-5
CASSHGRSDRETQYF
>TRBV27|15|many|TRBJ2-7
CASSFVGLGGGEQYF
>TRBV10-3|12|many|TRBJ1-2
CAISYGGNGYTF
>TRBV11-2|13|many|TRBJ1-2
CATTSVGLGGYTF
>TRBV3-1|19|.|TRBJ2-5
CASSQESRRLAGDQETQYF
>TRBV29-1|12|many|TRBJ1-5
CSAQFEGQPQHF
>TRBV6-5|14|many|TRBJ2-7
CASRRNPQGYEQYF
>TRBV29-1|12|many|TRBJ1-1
CTRMGDTKQAFF